Below, 8 T cell receptor beta chains from the same sample are listed, as sequenced in a study of tumor and adjacent non-tumor tissue in lung cancer. Three rounds of nested PCR, following a modified ARM-PCR protocol, produced the TCRbeta library. TCRdb ran MiXCR on the multiplex PCR reads and lists one entry per CDR3 protein. The sample has around 60,000 distinct CDR3 sequences; around two thirds are singletons. The template was RNA from unsorted bulk tissue. More than 3 cm separated this lung sample from the edge of the tumor. Sequenced input: distant non-tumor lung tissue. These receptors came from a man between 65 and 79 years old with non-small cell lung cancer.

With respect to this clonotype: The junction differs from germline at one of its ends, possibly a read error. This chain links TRBV5-8 with TRBJ2-5, with 10 bases aligning to TRBD1. The CDR3 has 14 amino acids. CDR1 is SGHTS and CDR2 is YDEGEE in the germline V gene. The CDR3 nucleotides read TGTGCCAGCAGAGATAGGACAGGGGGAAAGACCCGGTACTTC. Encoded protein: CASRDRTGGKTRYF.

The chain couples TRBV6-1 to TRBJ1-2; D gene uncertain. Trimming removed 7 bases at V and 6 bases at J, with 15 bases between. Per the germline V gene, CDR1 is MNHNS and CDR2 is SASEGT. This CDR3 region has 13 residues. CDR3 in amino acids: CASISNQKDGYTF. The CDR3 region has the DNA TGTGCCAGCATCTCGAATCAAAAGGATGGCTACACCTTC.

As for this clonotype: Relative to the germline gene, one junction end is altered; a read error may explain this. V and J are TRBV4-2 and TRBJ2-7, with 12 positions matching TRBD2. This CDR3 region has 15 residues. Germline V CDR1 and CDR2: LGHNA, YNFKEQ. CDR3 nucleotide sequence: TGTGCCAACAGCACCCGGACTAGCGGGAACTACGTGCAGTACTTC. Amino acids: CANSTRTSGNYVQYF.

The rearrangement uses TRBV5-1 and TRBJ1-2; TRBD1 might be the D (6 bases). CDR1 and CDR2 (germline): SGHRS, YFSETQ. Trimming stripped 0 bases from V and 7 bases from J, with 13 bases between. The CDR3 runs 14 residues. CDR3 bases: TGCGCCAGCAGCTTGGCACAGGGAGTGGGTGGCTACACCTTC. Its translation is CASSLAQGVGGYTF.

The chain joins TRBV29-1 to TRBJ2-7; D might be TRBD1 or TRBD2, each matching 5 bases. Germline CDR1 and CDR2: SQVTM and ANQGSEA. The CDR3 totals 12 residues. The CDR3 spells CRVQGDHGRQYF. Here the CDR3 DNA reads TGCAGAGTTCAAGGGGACCACGGCAGGCAGTACTTC.

The chain uses TRBV7-9 and TRBJ2-7, with no clear D. There are 15 residues in the CDR3. Between the trimmed V and J ends, which lost 4 bases and 0 bases, there was a span of 13 bases. CDR1 is SEHNR, CDR2 FQNEAQ, per germline (reference sequence). This CDR3 is CASSSTMGSSYEQYF. The CDR3 DNA follows: TGTGCCAGCAGCTCTACCATGGGCAGCTCCTACGAGCAGTACTTC.

Worth noting for this clonotype: A read error may be the cause here, since a much bigger clone is one base away. The rearrangement links TRBV10-3 to TRBJ2-7; tentatively, D is TRBD1 (6 bases). Germline V CDR1 and CDR2: ENHRY, SYGVKD. The CDR3 runs 14 residues. CDR3 sequence (DNA): TGTGCCATCAGTGAGTCGGCAGGGGCCTACGAGCACTACTTC. Amino acid sequence: CAISESAGAYEHYF.

CDR3 bases: TGCAGTGCTAGAGAGCGACTAGCGGTCAGTAAATTCGATGAGCAGTTCTTC. Translating it yields CSARERLAVSKFDEQFF. The chain has TRBV20-1 and TRBJ2-1; 9 nucleotides align to TRBD2. Germline V gene lookup returns CDR1 DFQATT and CDR2 SNEGSKA (reference sequence). The CDR3 contains 17 residues. With 0 bases clipped from V and 8 bases from J, the junction kept 14 bases outside the gene matches.